This T cell receptor (beta chain) was observed in a study of blood T cell repertoires in COVID-19. Background on the study: The samples span acute and convalescent COVID-19 from the United States, Italy and Spain.

Authors' data handling: The assay estimated nucleated cells by amplifying reference gene primers. TCRdb's copy holds only in-frame clones and misses some; the assay was immunoSEQ multiplex PCR. V and J calls plus clone size are reproduced from that table; the DNA served to infer D and trimming. The sample carries hundreds of thousands of clones, approximately 86% recorded once. CDR3 length: 14 residues. The ends were cut back, 7 bases at V and 4 bases at J, with 16 bases in the middle. The V gene's germline CDR1 is SEHNR and CDR2 FQNEAQ (reference sequence). The source of this sequence is a man in his sixties or seventies with acute or convalescent COVID-19. The sequenced sample consisted of peripheral blood. V is TRBV7-9 and J is TRBJ1-2; perhaps TRBD1 as D (5 bases). The CDR3 spells CASIKLGGAYGYTF. CDR3 bases: TGTGCCAGCATTAAACTGGGGGGAGCCTATGGCTACACCTTC.